What follows are 19 T cell receptor beta chains derived from one specimen sequenced in a study of T cell repertoires in cytomegalovirus infection. TCRdb reanalysed the reads using MiXCR and keeps one entry per CDR3 protein. The sample has some 800,000 distinct CDR3 sequences, approximately 32% seen once. The antigens of these receptors remain unknown. The input for sequencing was cultured CD8+ T cells from PBMCs, taken from culture after CMV antigen stimulation. Every receptor here comes from a human donor in good health (CMV status not recorded). Some clones in this sample may be carry-over from other donors' samples.

This sequence joins TRBV18 and TRBJ1-1; unclear D gene. Germline assignment: CDR1 KGHSH and CDR2 LQKENI. The CDR3 covers 15 residues. The V end was cut by 3 bases, the J end by 1 base, with 12 bases between. CDR3 sequence reads: CASSPPELGNTEAFF. CDR3 DNA: TGTGCCAGCTCACCTCCTGAGCTGGGGAACACTGAAGCTTTCTTT.

The chain carries TRBV12-3 or TRBV12-4 and TRBJ2-1, with 10 positions matching TRBD2. The CDR3 covers 14 residues. Losses at the gene ends were 6 bases for V and 9 bases for J; bases not matched to a gene: 8. The CDR3 reads CASSQRGGLSEQFF. The CDR3, as DNA: TGTGCCAGCAGCCAGCGGGGGGGCCTGAGTGAGCAGTTCTTC.

This clonotype was recorded a few times. V gene TRBV24-1 combines with J gene TRBJ1-2; no clear D gene. The V gene lost 7 bases and the J gene lost 4 bases, with 9 bases spanning the gap. Per germline, CDR1 KGHDR and CDR2 SFDVKD. The CDR3 runs to 12 residues. This CDR3 reads CATRHSPYGYTF. In nucleotides, the CDR3 is TGTGCCACCAGGCACAGCCCCTATGGCTACACCTTC.

The chain employs TRBV27 and TRBJ1-1, with D possibly being TRBD1 (5 bases). The germline V and J ends were trimmed by 5 bases and 7 bases, with 14 bases remaining between them. The CDR3 extends over 13 amino acids. Germline assignment: CDR1 MNHEY and CDR2 SMNVEV (reference sequence). In DNA form, the CDR3 reads TGTGCCAGCAGTCCCATCTCGGGGGTTGAAGCTTTCTTT. Its translation: CASSPISGVEAFF.

A word on this clonotype: Mismatch with germline at one junction end may stem from a read error. The chain joins TRBV7-6 to TRBJ2-2; weak D call: TRBD1 (6 bases). Per germline, CDR1 SGHVS and CDR2 FNYEAQ. The CDR3 runs to 13 residues. The CDR3 nucleotides read TGTGCTAGCAGCTCTTCAGGGGTCGGGGAGCTGTTTTTT. It yields the protein CASSSSGVGELFF.

This rearrangement joins TRBV28 to TRBJ2-6; tentatively, D is TRBD2 (6 bases). Germline assignment: CDR1 MDHEN and CDR2 SYDVKM. The CDR3 contains 18 residues. With 6 bases removed from V and 4 bases from J, the gap between germline ends came to 22 bases. Written as DNA, the CDR3 is TGTGCCAGCAGCCCGCGTGGCGGGGACTCTCTGGGGGCCAACGTCCTGACTTTC. Its protein is CASSPRGGDSLGANVLTF.

This clonotype has only a few counts. This sequence joins TRBV7-2 and TRBJ2-3; 7 nucleotides agree with TRBD2. The germline gives CDR1 SGHTA, CDR2 FQGNSA. With 2 bases clipped from V and 5 bases from J, the junction kept 7 bases outside the gene matches. The CDR3 length is 15 residues. The CDR3 reads CASSLPASGIDTQYF. CDR3 coding DNA: TGTGCCAGCAGCTTACCTGCTAGCGGTATAGATACGCAGTATTTT.

The V call is TRBV5-6, the J call TRBJ1-1; no definite D call. The CDR3 runs 12 residues. Germline V gives CDR1 SGHDT, CDR2 YYEEEE. Trimming took 7 bases from V and 7 from J, leaving 14 bases between them. This chain's CDR3 is CASGGRPGEAFF. CDR3 coding DNA: TGTGCCAGCGGAGGGCGACCCGGTGAAGCTTTCTTT.

The chain is built from TRBV27 and TRBJ2-7; D possibly corresponds to TRBD1 (5 bases). The CDR3 is 14 residues long. Trimming shortened V by 2 bases and J by 2 bases, and 10 bases separated the two germline ends. Germline V gives CDR1 MNHEY, CDR2 SMNVEV (reference sequence). The CDR3 coding sequence is TGTGCCAGCAGTTTACAGGGCGTCACCTACGAGCAGTACTTC. It encodes CASSLQGVTYEQYF.

The chain uses TRBV7-3 and TRBJ2-3; D is unclear. V was trimmed by 7 bases and J by 2 bases, leaving 19 bases between them. Germline V gives CDR1 SGHTA, CDR2 FQGTGA. The CDR3 contains 16 residues. The CDR3 sequence is CASIKTLGSTTDTQYF. CDR3 DNA sequence: TGTGCCAGCATCAAAACACTGGGGTCAACCACAGATACGCAGTATTTT.

CDR3 coding DNA: TGTGCCAGCAGCCCTTCCCGGGGGGTATCCTACGAGCAGTACGTC. This codes for CASSPSRGVSYEQYV. This chain uses TRBV7-8 with TRBJ2-7, with 7 bases that match TRBD2. There are 15 residues in the CDR3. V gave up 5 bases and J gave up 1 base; unmatched junction bases: 8. Germline-derived CDR1 and CDR2 are SGHVS and FQNEAQ.

This clonotype was seen a handful of times. This chain links TRBV12-3 or TRBV12-4 with TRBJ1-5; D remains ambiguous. V shed 1 base and J shed 2 bases, with 9 bases lying between them. The CDR3 contains 15 residues. CDR3 in amino acids: CASSLVKTGNQPQHF. CDR3 DNA sequence: TGTGCCAGCAGTTTAGTCAAAACTGGCAATCAGCCCCAGCATTTT.

The chain combines TRBV7-9 with TRBJ2-7, with 7 bases lining up with TRBD1. The CDR3 is made up of 15 amino acids. Per the germline V gene, CDR1 is SEHNR and CDR2 is FQNEAQ (reference sequence). Trimming took 3 bases from V and 5 from J; bases not matched to a gene: 10. Here the CDR3 reads CASSFIDRASNEQYV. The CDR3 DNA sequence: TGTGCCAGCAGCTTCATCGACAGGGCCTCTAACGAGCAGTACGTC.

The V and J genes are TRBV28 and TRBJ1-2; 8 nucleotides match TRBD1. There are 14 residues in the CDR3. CDR1 is MDHEN, CDR2 SYDVKM, per germline. V shed 5 bases, J shed 6 bases, and the junction held 8 bases outside the gene matches. DNA of the CDR3: TGTGCCAGCAGTCCATTACAGGGGGGGAATGGCTACACCTTC. Protein: CASSPLQGGNGYTF.

CDR3 sequence reads: CASSPGTVGNEQFF. CDR3 DNA sequence: TGTGCCAGCAGCCCCGGGACAGTTGGCAATGAGCAGTTCTTC. This chain connects TRBV12-3 or TRBV12-4 to TRBJ2-1; 7 nucleotides align to TRBD1. The V segment lost 6 bases and the J segment 6 bases; nucleotides outside the gene matches: 8. This CDR3 contains 14 residues.

The chain uses TRBV15 and TRBJ2-3, with D perhaps TRBD1 (5 bases). CDR3 length: 15 amino acids. Per germline, CDR1 LNHNV and CDR2 YYDKDF (reference sequence). The V end lost 5 bases, the J end lost 2 bases, and 14 bases lay between the germline ends. Here the CDR3 DNA reads TGTGCCACCAGCGGCGGCGTGGGGCTCACAGATACGCAGTATTTT. Protein product: CATSGGVGLTDTQYF.

This chain links TRBV7-2 with TRBJ1-1; D is unresolved. Germline CDR1 reads SGHTA; CDR2 reads FQGNSA. V lost 3 bases and J lost 3, with 11 bases in between. The CDR3 is 14 residues long. The CDR3 sequence is CASSLIGSHTEAFF. Here the CDR3 DNA reads TGTGCCAGCAGCTTGATCGGGAGCCACACTGAAGCTTTCTTT.

The CDR3 region has the DNA TGCGCCAGCAGCCAAATTCGGGAGTACACTGAAGCTTTCTTT. Its translation is CASSQIREYTEAFF. The chain carries TRBV4-1 and TRBJ1-1; the D is unclear. The V end was cut by 2 bases, the J end by 3 bases, with 10 bases between. The CDR3 runs to 14 residues. In germline, CDR1 is MGHRA, CDR2 YSYEKL.

This clonotype showed up just once. The J gene is TRBJ2-7, the V gene TRBV27; a possible D gene is TRBD1 (6 bases). Trimming cost V 6 bases and J 3 bases, with 18 bases left between them. CDR3 length equals 15 residues. The germline V gene has CDR1 MNHEY and CDR2 SMNVEV (reference sequence). CDR3 amino acids: CASSLGQGYFYEQYF. Written as DNA, the CDR3 is TGTGCCAGCAGCCTTGGGCAGGGGTACTTCTACGAGCAGTACTTC.